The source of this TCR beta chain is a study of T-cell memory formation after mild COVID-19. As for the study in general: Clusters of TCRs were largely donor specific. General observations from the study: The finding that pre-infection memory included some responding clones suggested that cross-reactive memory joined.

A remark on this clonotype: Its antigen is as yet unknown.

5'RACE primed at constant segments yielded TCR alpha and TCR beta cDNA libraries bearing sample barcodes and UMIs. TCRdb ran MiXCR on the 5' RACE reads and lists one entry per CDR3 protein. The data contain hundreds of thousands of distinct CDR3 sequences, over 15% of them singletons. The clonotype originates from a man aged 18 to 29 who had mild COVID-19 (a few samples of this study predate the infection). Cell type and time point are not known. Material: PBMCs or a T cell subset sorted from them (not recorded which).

The CDR3 coding sequence is TGTGCGGCCCGGGAGAGCGCTAGCACAGATACGCAGTATTTT. This sequence encodes CAARESASTDTQYF. The chain links TRBV7-9 to TRBJ2-3; possibly TRBD2 for D (6 bases). This CDR3 is 14 amino acids long. Germline V gene lookup returns CDR1 SEHNR and CDR2 FQNEAQ (reference sequence). Full variable domain (rest looked up from reference TRBV7-9 and TRBJ2-3): DTGVSQNPRHKITKRGQNVTFRCDPISEHNRLYWYRQTLGQGPEFLTYFQNEAQLEKSRLLSDRFSAERPKGSFSTLEIQRTEQGDSAMYLCAARESASTDTQYFGPGTRLTVL.